These T cell receptor beta chains were read from a single sample in a study of radiation and T cells in renal cell carcinoma. Assay: immunoSEQ multiplex PCR; the TCRdb copy retains only in-frame clones and omits some. The sample yields some 95,000 clones, 86% seen once. This specimen consisted of blood, obtained from a patient whose treatment included radiotherapy and nephrectomy. The source of these receptors is a man in his fifties or sixties with renal cell carcinoma. Both conserved end residues are part of each CDR3. D genes are given only for firm matches. Clone size is stated in some rows and not others, as once, few, many or a class when expanded.

v_call	j_call	clone_size	d_call	cdr3_aa	cdr3_nt
TRBV28	TRBJ1-5	few	TRBD1	CASSPDRGKSLLF	TGTGCCAGCAGTCCAGACAGGGGGAAGTCCTTACTGTTT
TRBV4-2	TRBJ2-5	once	TRBD2	CASSHASGVQETQYF	TGTGCCAGCAGCCACGCTAGCGGGGTTCAAGAGACCCAGTACTTC
TRBV5-6	TRBJ2-2	.	TRBD1	CASSLAGTGGGGELFF	TGTGCCAGCAGCCTGGCCGGGACAGGGGGCGGCGGGGAGCTGTTTTTT
TRBV4-1	TRBJ2-1	once	TRBD2	CASSQDHWRETVNEQFF	TGCGCCAGCAGCCAAGATCATTGGCGGGAGACAGTAAATGAGCAGTTCTTC
TRBV7-8	TRBJ1-2	.	TRBD1	CASSAGQGSRYTF	TGTGCCAGCAGCGCGGGACAGGGGAGTCGCTACACCTTC
TRBV2	TRBJ1-5	once	.	CASSEYFGSGANQPQHF	TGTGCCAGCAGTGAATACTTTGGCTCAGGGGCAAATCAGCCCCAGCATTTT
TRBV30	TRBJ1-6	few	.	CAWSVQRSPLHF	TGTGCCTGGAGTGTACAACGGTCACCCCTCCACTTT
TRBV5-5	TRBJ1-1	.	.	CASSTLPGDTEAFF	TGTGCCAGCAGCACGCTCCCGGGGGACACTGAAGCTTTCTTT
TRBV18	TRBJ2-5	.	.	CASSPPATQETQYF	TGTGCCAGCTCACCACCGGCGACCCAAGAGACCCAGTACTTC
TRBV28	TRBJ2-7	.	.	CASSSVGEPSSYEQYF	TGTGCCAGCAGTTCGGTCGGGGAGCCCTCCTCCTACGAGCAGTACTTC
TRBV19	TRBJ1-5	.	.	CASSTTGSNQPQHF	TGTGCCAGTAGCACGACAGGCTCCAATCAGCCCCAGCATTTT
TRBV5-4	TRBJ1-1	.	.	CASSRSAGDDTEAFF	TGTGCCAGCAGCCGATCGGCGGGGGATGACACTGAAGCTTTCTTT
TRBV9	TRBJ2-2	.	.	CASSVVGTGELFF	TGTGCCAGCAGCGTAGTGGGCACCGGGGAGCTGTTTTTT
TRBV6-6	TRBJ1-5	.	.	CASSPPGVGSQHF	TGTGCCAGCAGCCCCCCCGGGGTGGGGTCCCAGCATTTT
TRBV6-6	TRBJ2-7	.	.	CASTVGFPSSYEQYF	TGTGCCAGCACGGTAGGCTTTCCGAGCTCCTACGAGCAGTACTTC
TRBV7-9	TRBJ1-2	.	.	CASSLVEYGYTF	TGTGCCAGCAGCTTAGTCGAATATGGCTACACCTTC
TRBV27	TRBJ1-1	.	TRBD1	CASSPGQDERGEAFF	TGTGCCAGCAGCCCGGGACAGGATGAACGGGGTGAAGCTTTCTTT
TRBV9	TRBJ2-3	.	TRBD2	CASSRAGVNTDTQYF	TGTGCCAGCAGCAGGGCGGGGGTCAACACAGATACGCAGTATTTT
TRBV7-9	TRBJ2-2	.	.	CASSLYTGELFF	TGTGCCAGCAGCCTATACACCGGGGAGCTGTTTTTT
TRBV29-1	TRBJ2-7	.	TRBD1	CSANHRDRDATYEQYF	TGCAGCGCAAACCACCGGGACAGGGATGCCACCTACGAGCAGTACTTC
TRBV5-1	TRBJ2-3	.	.	CASSISRTTGTDTQYF	TGCGCCAGCAGCATCTCTCGGACGACGGGCACAGATACGCAGTATTTT
TRBV2	TRBJ1-1	many	TRBD1	CASSDLGQVNTEAFF	TGTGCCAGCAGTGACCTGGGACAGGTGAACACTGAAGCTTTCTTT
TRBV5-6	TRBJ2-7	once	TRBD2	CASSWGLAGAPYEQYF	TGTGCCAGCAGCTGGGGACTAGCGGGAGCCCCCTACGAGCAGTACTTC
TRBV28	TRBJ2-7	.	TRBD2	CASNPSGIANYEQYF	TGTGCCAGCAATCCCAGCGGGATAGCTAACTACGAGCAGTACTTC
TRBV27	TRBJ1-2	.	.	CASTGGNNYGYTF	TGTGCCAGCACCGGGGGGAACAACTATGGCTACACCTTC
TRBV4-3	TRBJ1-2	.	TRBD1	CASSQVYRGYGYTF	TGCGCCAGCAGCCAAGTCTACAGGGGCTATGGCTACACCTTC
TRBV5-4	TRBJ1-2	.	.	CASSLDWTEVAGYTF	TGTGCCAGCAGCTTGGATTGGACAGAGGTTGCGGGCTACACCTTC
TRBV10-3	TRBJ2-2	.	TRBD1	CAISEATGLQGELFF	TGTGCCATCAGTGAGGCGACAGGGCTACAAGGGGAGCTGTTTTTT
TRBV27	TRBJ1-5	.	.	CASITVGRGYQPQHF	TGTGCCAGCATTACGGTAGGCAGGGGATACCAGCCCCAGCATTTT
TRBV7-6	TRBJ2-1	.	.	CASSLVGNEQFF	TGTGCCAGCAGCTTAGTTGGCAATGAGCAGTTCTTC
TRBV5-1	TRBJ2-2	.	.	CASSPGNTGELFF	TGCGCCAGCAGTCCGGGGAACACCGGGGAGCTGTTTTTT
TRBV4-2	TRBJ2-7	.	TRBD1	CASGDSSYEQYF	TGTGCCAGCGGGGACAGCTCCTACGAGCAGTACTTC
TRBV7-2	TRBJ1-6	few	.	CASQDYNSPLHF	TGTGCCAGCCAGGACTATAATTCACCCCTCCACTTT
TRBV27	TRBJ1-2	.	.	CASSLTGYDYGYTF	TGTGCCAGCAGTCTCACCGGGTACGACTATGGCTACACCTTC
TRBV2	TRBJ2-7	.	.	CASSEDGAAEQYF	TGTGCCAGCAGTGAAGATGGAGCTGCAGAGCAGTACTTC
TRBV6-5	TRBJ2-7	.	.	CASRRTLVGYEQYF	TGTGCCAGCAGACGGACCTTGGTGGGCTACGAGCAGTACTTC
TRBV27	TRBJ2-7	.	TRBD1	CASSLSRAWDRAYEQYF	TGTGCCAGCAGTTTATCAAGAGCTTGGGACAGGGCCTACGAGCAGTACTTC
TRBV29-1	TRBJ1-2	few	.	CSVAGTTTNYGYTF	TGCAGCGTCGCCGGGACAACAACTAACTATGGCTACACCTTC
TRBV19	TRBJ1-1	once	TRBD1	CASSQTGTGVTEAFF	TGTGCCAGTAGTCAAACCGGGACAGGGGTTACTGAAGCTTTCTTT
TRBV28	TRBJ2-5	.	TRBD1	CASSGTGGNQETQYF	TGTGCCAGCAGTGGGACAGGGGGAAACCAAGAGACCCAGTACTTC
TRBV4-3	TRBJ2-3	.	.	CASSQDLTTSLYSTDTQYF	TGCGCCAGCAGCCAAGATTTAACTACATCGTTATATAGCACAGATACGCAGTATTTT
TRBV7-2	TRBJ2-7	.	.	CASSIQGRSGLEQYF	TGTGCCAGCAGCATCCAGGGGCGGTCAGGTCTCGAGCAGTACTTC
TRBV19	TRBJ2-1	.	.	CASKERSSYNEQFF	TGTGCCAGTAAGGAGCGGAGCTCCTACAATGAGCAGTTCTTC
TRBV6-1	TRBJ2-7	.	.	CASSELRGITYEQYF	TGTGCCAGCAGTGAATTGAGGGGGATCACCTACGAGCAGTACTTC
TRBV28	TRBJ2-3	few	.	CASSFSGTVRGDTQYF	TGTGCCAGCAGTTTTTCCGGGACAGTGCGGGGAGATACGCAGTATTTT
TRBV5-4	TRBJ2-5	.	.	CASSLGQGIGETQYF	TGTGCCAGCAGCTTGGGTCAGGGAATAGGAGAGACCCAGTACTTC
TRBV6-1	TRBJ2-7	few	TRBD1	CASSVEQGASYEQYF	TGTGCCAGCAGTGTTGAGCAGGGGGCTTCTTACGAGCAGTACTTC
TRBV9	TRBJ2-5	.	TRBD1	CASTNSDRGGTQYF	TGTGCCAGCACAAACTCTGACAGGGGGGGGACCCAGTACTTC
TRBV5-8	TRBJ2-3	.	TRBD2	CASSIGTSGGVDTQYF	TGTGCCAGCAGCATAGGGACTAGCGGGGGGGTAGATACGCAGTATTTT
TRBV11-3	TRBJ2-1	.	TRBD2	CASSLGAGANNEQFF	TGTGCCAGCAGCTTAGGAGCGGGGGCGAACAATGAGCAGTTCTTC
TRBV6-5	TRBJ1-2	.	.	CASRTPGSYGYTF	TGTGCCAGCCGAACCCCGGGATCCTATGGCTACACCTTC
TRBV15	TRBJ2-7	.	.	CATSREDSPYEQYF	TGTGCCACCAGCAGAGAGGACAGTCCTTACGAGCAGTACTTC